A selection of T cell receptor beta chains follows, all from one sample in a study of T cell responses to AZD1222 COVID-19 vaccine. Sequencing used immunoSEQ multiplex PCR; TCRdb keeps in-frame clones, though not all of them. The sample has fewer than 120,000 clones, 94% seen once; the top ten hold roughly 3.1%. This specimen consisted of peripheral blood, obtained 28 days after the second AZD1222 dose. The receptors derive from an adult who received the AZD1222 COVID-19 vaccine. The CDR3 runs from the conserved cysteine through the conserved F or W. A D gene is named only where the DNA matches it firmly. The size of a clone is reported for some rows only, either as once, few or many, or as a class for expanded clones.

v_call	j_call	clone_size	d_call	cdr3_aa	cdr3_nt
TRBV5-5	TRBJ2-7	NA	TRBD2	CASSLSLAGTYEQYF	TGTGCCAGCAGCTTGTCCCTAGCGGGCACCTACGAGCAGTACTTC
TRBV14	TRBJ2-4	NA	TRBD1	CASSQGQGGHIQYF	TGTGCCAGCAGCCAAGGACAGGGGGGGCACATTCAGTACTTC
TRBV19	TRBJ1-1	NA	NA	CASSTLTDFGGAFF	TGTGCCAGTAGTACACTAACAGATTTCGGTGGAGCTTTCTTT
TRBV23-1	TRBJ2-1	NA	TRBD2	CASSQIGLAGLRDEQFF	TGCGCCAGCAGTCAAATCGGGCTAGCGGGACTTAGGGATGAGCAGTTCTTC
TRBV7-9	TRBJ1-2	NA	TRBD1	CASSWGQTNYGYTF	TGTGCCAGCAGCTGGGGACAGACTAACTATGGCTACACCTTC
TRBV5-1	TRBJ2-3	NA	NA	CASSLPTGYSDSDTQYF	TGCGCCAGCAGCTTGCCCACAGGTTACAGCGATTCCGATACGCAGTATTTT
TRBV30	TRBJ1-6	NA	NA	CAATPRGSSSPLHF	TGTGCCGCTACCCCAAGGGGGAGTAGTTCACCCCTCCACTTT
TRBV2	TRBJ2-5	NA	TRBD1	CASSRDRRSPGTQYF	TGTGCCAGCAGTAGGGACAGGAGAAGTCCTGGGACCCAGTACTTC
TRBV30	TRBJ2-2	NA	NA	CAWAGGSTGELFF	TGTGCCTGGGCAGGAGGTTCCACCGGGGAGCTGTTTTTT
TRBV19	TRBJ2-3	NA	TRBD2	CASSRPRGRGDTQYF	TGTGCCAGTAGTCGCCCGAGAGGGAGGGGAGATACGCAGTATTTT
TRBV5-4	TRBJ2-7	NA	NA	CASSQGVAPHEQYF	TGTGCCAGCAGTCAGGGTGTAGCTCCCCACGAGCAGTACTTC
TRBV2	TRBJ1-2	NA	TRBD1	CASSEEGMTGVKGGYTF	TGTGCCAGCAGTGAAGAGGGGATGACAGGGGTTAAAGGAGGCTACACCTTC
TRBV19	TRBJ1-1	NA	NA	CASSIEEYTEAFF	TGTGCCAGTAGTATCGAAGAGTACACTGAAGCTTTCTTT
TRBV5-1	TRBJ2-5	NA	TRBD2	CASSSIGGQETQYF	TGCGCCAGCAGCTCCATCGGGGGGCAAGAGACCCAGTACTTC
TRBV7-9	TRBJ1-2	once	TRBD1	CASSQRQGVGGYTF	TGTGCCAGCAGCCAAAGACAGGGGGTAGGTGGCTACACCTTC
TRBV19	TRBJ1-5	NA	NA	CASSIARGSSNQPQHF	TGTGCCAGTAGTATTGCCCGGGGTTCTAGCAATCAGCCCCAGCATTTT
TRBV4-1	TRBJ1-6	NA	TRBD1	CASSQVAGGADNSPLHF	TGCGCCAGCAGCCAAGTCGCAGGGGGCGCCGATAATTCACCCCTCCACTTT
TRBV27	TRBJ2-7	NA	TRBD2	CASNPRLAPREQYF	TGTGCCAGCAACCCCCGACTAGCTCCGAGGGAACAGTACTTC
TRBV6-5	TRBJ1-1	NA	NA	CASSLVRALLAEAFF	TGTGCCAGCAGCCTGGTCAGGGCGCTTCTGGCTGAAGCTTTCTTT
TRBV11-3	TRBJ1-1	once	NA	CASSRTVNTEAFF	TGTGCCAGCAGCCGGACGGTGAACACTGAAGCTTTCTTT
TRBV19	TRBJ1-2	NA	TRBD1	CASSGGQGDYGYTF	TGTGCCAGTAGTGGGGGACAGGGAGACTATGGCTACACCTTC
TRBV27	TRBJ1-5	NA	NA	CASRSGFLGNQPQHF	TGTGCCAGCAGGTCAGGGTTTCTCGGCAATCAGCCCCAGCATTTT
TRBV14	TRBJ2-7	NA	NA	CASSRGTLYEQYF	TGTGCCAGCAGCCGCGGGACCTTATACGAGCAGTACTTC
TRBV28	TRBJ1-4	NA	NA	CASSLFNEKLFF	TGTGCCAGCAGTTTATTTAATGAAAAACTGTTTTTT
TRBV27	TRBJ2-1	once	TRBD2	CASSSGLAGGNNEQFF	TGTGCCAGCAGTTCGGGACTAGCGGGAGGGAATAATGAGCAGTTCTTC
TRBV3-1/TRBV3-2	TRBJ1-1	NA	NA	CASSPAGTNNEAFF	TGTGCCAGCAGCCCCGCAGGGACAAACAATGAAGCTTTCTTT
TRBV7-2	TRBJ2-3	NA	NA	CASSLQGLTDTQYF	TGTGCCAGCAGCTTACAAGGACTAACAGATACGCAGTATTTT
TRBV6-2/TRBV6-3	TRBJ2-5	once	NA	CASSSIQETQYF	TGTGCCAGCAGTTCGATTCAAGAGACCCAGTACTTC
TRBV4-2	TRBJ1-2	few	NA	CASSQDKGSPYGYTF	TGTGCCAGCAGCCAAGATAAGGGAAGCCCGTATGGCTACACCTTC
TRBV19	TRBJ1-1	NA	NA	CASSPWGGGNTEAFF	TGTGCCAGTAGTCCCTGGGGAGGCGGGAACACTGAAGCTTTCTTT
TRBV7-9	TRBJ2-2	NA	TRBD1	CASSFGTANTGELFF	TGTGCCAGCAGCTTCGGGACAGCGAACACCGGGGAGCTGTTTTTT
TRBV5-6	TRBJ1-3	NA	NA	CASSLEDTIYF	TGTGCCAGCAGCTTGGAAGACACCATATATTTT
TRBV27	TRBJ1-2	NA	TRBD1	CASSVDRGYGYTF	TGTGCCAGCAGTGTGGACAGGGGGTATGGCTACACCTTC
TRBV9	TRBJ2-1	NA	TRBD2	CASRGTSGNEQFF	TGTGCCAGCAGGGGGACTAGCGGGAATGAGCAGTTCTTC
TRBV10-1	TRBJ1-5	NA	TRBD1	CATRDRGSNGNQPQHF	TGCGCCACCAGGGACAGGGGGTCTAACGGCAATCAGCCCCAGCATTTT
TRBV27	TRBJ1-3	NA	TRBD1	CASRGADRAGNTIYF	TGTGCCAGCAGGGGGGCTGACAGGGCTGGAAACACCATATATTTT
TRBV2	TRBJ2-1	NA	TRBD2	CASSEGPSGKQFF	TGTGCCAGCAGTGAAGGGCCTAGCGGGAAGCAGTTCTTC
TRBV5-1	TRBJ2-1	NA	NA	CASSLAPEYNEQFF	TGCGCCAGCAGCTTGGCCCCGGAATACAATGAGCAGTTCTTC
TRBV6-5	TRBJ1-2	NA	NA	CAVAWTRPQYGYTF	TGTGCCGTCGCGTGGACCAGGCCTCAATATGGCTACACCTTC
TRBV13	TRBJ2-1	NA	NA	CASSFRRGEQFF	TGTGCCAGCAGCTTTAGGCGGGGCGAGCAGTTCTTC
TRBV7-2	TRBJ2-2	NA	TRBD1	CASSLSDREYGELFF	TGTGCCAGCAGCCTATCGGACAGGGAGTACGGGGAGCTGTTTTTT
TRBV6-5	TRBJ1-6	NA	TRBD1	CASKRTGDDNSPLHF	TGTGCCAGCAAGAGGACAGGGGATGATAATTCACCCCTCCACTTT
TRBV19	TRBJ1-1	once	NA	CASKFMNTEAFF	TGTGCCAGTAAGTTCATGAACACTGAAGCTTTCTTT
TRBV5-1	TRBJ1-5	NA	NA	CASSPGGVGEPQHF	TGCGCCAGCAGCCCGGGAGGGGTAGGGGAGCCCCAGCATTTT